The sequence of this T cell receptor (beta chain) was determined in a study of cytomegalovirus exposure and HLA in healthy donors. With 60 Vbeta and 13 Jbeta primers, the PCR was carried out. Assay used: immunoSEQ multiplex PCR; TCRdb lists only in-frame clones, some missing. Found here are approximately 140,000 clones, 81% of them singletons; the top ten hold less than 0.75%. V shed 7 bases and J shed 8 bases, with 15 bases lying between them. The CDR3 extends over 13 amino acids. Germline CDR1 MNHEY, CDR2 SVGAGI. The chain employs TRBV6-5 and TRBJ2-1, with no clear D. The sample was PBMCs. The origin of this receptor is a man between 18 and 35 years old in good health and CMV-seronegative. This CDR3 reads CASKPLSTHEQFF. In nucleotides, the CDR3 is TGTGCCAGCAAGCCCCTAAGTACCCATGAGCAGTTCTTC.